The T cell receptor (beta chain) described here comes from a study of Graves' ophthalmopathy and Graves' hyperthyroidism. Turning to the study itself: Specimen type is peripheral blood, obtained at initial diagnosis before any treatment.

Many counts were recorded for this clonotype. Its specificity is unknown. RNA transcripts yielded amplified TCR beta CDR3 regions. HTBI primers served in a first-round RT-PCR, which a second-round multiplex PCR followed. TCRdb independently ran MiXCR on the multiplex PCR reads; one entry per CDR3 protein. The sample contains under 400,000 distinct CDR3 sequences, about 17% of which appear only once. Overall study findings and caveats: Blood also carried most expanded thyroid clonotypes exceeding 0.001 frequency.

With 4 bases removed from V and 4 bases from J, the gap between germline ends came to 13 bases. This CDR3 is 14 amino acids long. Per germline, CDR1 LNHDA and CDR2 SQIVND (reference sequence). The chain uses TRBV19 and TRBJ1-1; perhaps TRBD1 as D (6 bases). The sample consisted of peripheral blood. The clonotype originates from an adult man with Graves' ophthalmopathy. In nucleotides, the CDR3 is TGTGCCAGTAGTAAGCCACAGGGATTCACTGAAGCTTTCTTT. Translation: CASSKPQGFTEAFF.